Shown below are 9 T cell receptor beta chains from a single sample sequenced in a study of blood T cell repertoires in COVID-19 (TCRdb year 2020). The library relied on the immunoSEQ multiplex PCR assay. Not all clones reach the TCRdb copy of this immuneACCESS table, which keeps in-frame sequences only. Checked studies attribute under half of the gap to unresolved V genes and leave the rest unexplained. The sample table contains approximately 77,000 clones; only one count was recorded for approximately 90% of them. The top ten constitute 4.6% of the sample. The specimen sequenced was peripheral blood. The receptors originated from a man aged 50-59 years with active COVID-19.

The chain joins TRBV29-1 to TRBJ2-3; TRBD2 matches 8 bases. From germline, CDR1 is SQVTM and CDR2 ANQGSEA. This CDR3 contains 12 residues. With V trimmed by 7 bases and J by 2 bases, 2 bases remained unmatched. The CDR3 protein is CSGTSYTDTQYF. The CDR3 region has the DNA TGCAGCGGGACTAGCTACACAGATACGCAGTATTTT.

V gene TRBV18 combines with J gene TRBJ2-3; 8 bases line up with TRBD1. The CDR3 loop spans 19 amino acids. Germline lookup yields CDR1 KGHSH and CDR2 LQKENI. Trimming removed 3 bases from V and 4 bases from J; junction bases left unmatched: 18. The CDR3 reads CASSPDRGARGTEADTQYF. Here the CDR3 DNA reads TGTGCCAGCTCACCCGACAGGGGAGCGCGGGGCACCGAGGCAGATACGCAGTATTTT.

The rearrangement uses TRBV6-6 and TRBJ2-7, with D perhaps TRBD2 (7 bases). Germline V gene data show CDR1 as MNHNY and CDR2 as SVGAGI (reference sequence). The V gene lost 5 bases and the J gene lost 7 bases, with 21 bases spanning the gap. CDR3 length: 15 amino acids. Here the CDR3 DNA reads TGTGCCAGCAGTGGACAGCTAGCGTTGGGAGGGGAGCAGTACTTC. Amino acids: CASSGQLALGGEQYF.

The chain links TRBV5-6 to TRBJ2-7; maybe TRBD2 (6 bases). This CDR3 has 15 amino acids. Trimming cost V 1 base and J 2 bases, with 13 bases left between them. The germline gives CDR1 SGHDT, CDR2 YYEEEE. For the CDR3, the DNA is TGTGCCAGCAGCTTGCCGGGAGTGGACGCCTACGAGCAGTACTTC. This codes for CASSLPGVDAYEQYF.

CDR3 amino acids: CAISESGTSGGPTYNEQFF. The CDR3 coding sequence is TGTGCCATCAGTGAGTCCGGGACTAGCGGGGGGCCCACCTACAATGAGCAGTTCTTC. The V gene is TRBV10-3, the J gene TRBJ2-1; 15 bases map to TRBD2. Losses at the gene ends were 0 bases for V and 2 bases for J; bases not matched to a gene: 5. Germline CDR1 reads ENHRY; CDR2 reads SYGVKD. The CDR3 spans 19 residues.

This sequence joins TRBV29-1 and TRBJ1-1; D might be TRBD1 (6 bases). CDR3 length: 13 residues. CDR1 SQVTM and CDR2 ANQGSEA come from the germline V gene. V lost 7 bases to trimming and J lost 1 base, with 13 bases between them. Here the CDR3 reads CSAQTGSNTEAFF. The CDR3 nucleotides are TGCAGCGCCCAGACAGGATCGAACACTGAAGCTTTCTTT.

The chain has TRBV9 and TRBJ2-3; D is uncertain. The V and J ends lost 0 bases and 2 bases respectively, with 4 bases between them. The CDR3 extends over 13 amino acids. Germline CDR1 SGDLS, CDR2 YYNGEE. In nucleotides, the CDR3 is TGTGCCAGCAGCGTAGTACTCACAGATACGCAGTATTTT. Its protein product is CASSVVLTDTQYF.

The chain employs TRBV12-5 and TRBJ2-5, with TRBD1 as a possible D gene (5 bases). CDR3 length: 15 amino acids. V was cut by 2 bases and J by 5 bases, with 15 bases left in between. Germline CDR1 and CDR2: LGHNT and FRNRAP. In nucleotides, the CDR3 is TGTGCTAGTGGTTTGCAGGGCCTCCTGGGGGAGACCCAGTACTTC. Translation gives CASGLQGLLGETQYF. Filled out from reference TRBV12-5 and TRBJ2-5, the complete variable domain reads DARVTQTPRHKVTEMGQEVTMRCQPILGHNTVFWYRQTMMQGLELLAYFRNRAPLDDSGMPKDRFSAEMPDATLATLKIQPSEPRDSAVYFCASGLQGLLGETQYFGPGTRLLVL.

This clone came up once. This chain links TRBV6-5 with TRBJ2-7; possibly TRBD1 for D (6 bases). The CDR3 consists of 13 residues. Trimming removed 4 bases at V and 3 bases at J, with 10 bases between. CDR1 and CDR2 (germline): MNHEY, SVGAGI. This CDR3 reads CASSLGQNYEQYF. CDR3 coding DNA: TGTGCCAGCAGTTTGGGACAAAACTACGAGCAGTACTTC.